The rows below give T cell receptor beta chains drawn from one sample of a study of T-cell memory formation after mild COVID-19. TCRdb redid the calling of the 5' RACE reads with MiXCR, one entry per CDR3 protein. In the table there are hundreds of thousands of distinct CDR3 sequences, 15% to 20% of which are singletons. Material for sequencing was PBMCs or a T cell subset sorted from them (not recorded which). The receptors come from an adult woman who had mild COVID-19 (a few samples of this study predate the infection). Cell type and time point are not known. Each CDR3 is given with its conserved first and last residue. D genes are given only for firm matches. Only some rows state a clone size, as once, few, many or a class for expanded clones.

TRBV5-1,TRBJ2-1,NA,NA,CASSSGAGVAYNEHFF,TGCGCCAGCAGCTCCGGGGCAGGGGTGGCCTACAATGAGCATTTCTTC
TRBV6-5,TRBJ2-1,NA,NA,CASSSSPRRGEQFF,TGTGCCAGCAGTTCCAGCCCCAGGAGGGGCGAGCAGTTCTTC
TRBV18,TRBJ2-7,many,TRBD2,CASSLNSGTSGRNANEQYF,TGTGCCAGCTCACTGAACTCCGGGACTAGCGGGAGAAACGCTAACGAGCAGTACTTC
TRBV5-6,TRBJ1-5,few,NA,CASSFREFQPQHF,TGTGCCAGCAGCTTCAGGGAGTTTCAGCCCCAGCATTTT
TRBV12-3/TRBV12-4,TRBJ1-5,NA,NA,CASSSGKLHQPQHF,TGTGCCAGCAGCTCAGGGAAACTCCATCAGCCCCAGCATTTT
TRBV10-3,TRBJ1-5,NA,NA,CAISESSGGISQPQHF,TGTGCCATCAGTGAGTCGTCTGGGGGGATTTCTCAGCCCCAGCATTTT
TRBV12-3/TRBV12-4,TRBJ1-1,few,NA,CASSSNRAMNTEAFF,TGTGCCAGCAGCTCTAACAGAGCTATGAACACTGAAGCTTTCTTT
TRBV5-1,TRBJ2-3,many,TRBD2,CASSLSAGATDTQYF,TGCGCCAGCAGCTTATCAGCGGGGGCCACAGATACGCAGTATTTT
TRBV3-1,TRBJ2-7,few,NA,CASSPDKDYEQYF,TGTGCCAGCAGCCCAGACAAAGACTACGAGCAGTACTTC
TRBV6-2/TRBV6-3,TRBJ2-1,few,TRBD2,CASSSPGLGNEQFF,TGTGCCAGCAGTTCCCCGGGACTAGGGAATGAGCAGTTCTTC
TRBV16,TRBJ1-1,NA,NA,CASSHTRQMNTEAFF,TGTGCCAGCAGCCATACTAGACAGATGAACACTGAAGCTTTCTTT
TRBV5-1,TRBJ2-3,NA,NA,CASSLVPGSPDTQYF,TGCGCCAGCAGCTTGGTCCCCGGGAGCCCAGATACGCAGTATTTT
TRBV20-1,TRBJ2-7,many,NA,CSGSDGYEQYF,TGCAGTGGGTCTGACGGCTACGAGCAGTACTTC
TRBV20-1,TRBJ2-5,NA,TRBD1,CSPTGTGGLGTQYF,TGCAGTCCTACCGGGACAGGGGGCCTTGGGACCCAGTACTTC
TRBV27,TRBJ1-6,NA,TRBD1,CASSLSAAPGGSPLHF,TGTGCCAGCAGTTTATCCGCGGCGCCAGGGGGGTCACCCCTCCACTTT
TRBV6-5,TRBJ2-3,few,NA,CASRFQSTDTQYF,TGTGCCAGCAGATTCCAAAGCACAGATACGCAGTATTTT
TRBV25-1,TRBJ1-5,NA,NA,CASSLQGNNQPQHF,TGTGCCAGCAGCCTACAGGGTAACAATCAGCCCCAGCATTTT
TRBV10-3,TRBJ1-1,few,NA,CATMGGWEENTEAFF,TGTGCAACCATGGGGGGATGGGAAGAGAACACTGAAGCTTTCTTT
TRBV19,TRBJ1-5,NA,NA,CASSMPRTDYSNQPQHF,TGTGCCAGTAGTATGCCCCGGACAGACTATAGCAATCAGCCCCAGCATTTT
TRBV19,TRBJ2-7,few,NA,CASRVSQATDGSSYEQYF,TGTGCCAGTCGGGTCTCTCAGGCGACAGATGGTAGCTCCTACGAGCAGTACTTC
TRBV9,TRBJ2-3,NA,TRBD2,CASSVDGIGGDTDTQYF,TGTGCCAGCAGCGTAGACGGTATCGGGGGGGACACAGATACGCAGTATTTT
TRBV6-5,TRBJ2-5,NA,TRBD2,CASSYTRTSGKWVTQYF,TGTGCCAGCAGTTACACGCGGACTAGCGGGAAGTGGGTGACCCAGTACTTC
TRBV7-9,TRBJ2-7,many,TRBD1,CASSLGWDRGYEQYF,TGTGCCAGCAGCTTGGGTTGGGACAGGGGCTACGAGCAGTACTTC
TRBV12-3/TRBV12-4,TRBJ1-1,NA,NA,CASSRQKGTEAFF,TGTGCCAGCAGCCGACAAAAGGGCACTGAAGCTTTCTTT
TRBV4-3,TRBJ2-3,NA,NA,CASSQESRGPVENTQYF,TGCGCCAGCAGCCAAGAGAGTAGGGGACCAGTAGAAAATACGCAGTATTTT
TRBV12-3/TRBV12-4,TRBJ1-5,few,NA,CASSPTSRGILGQPQHF,TGTGCCAGCAGTCCAACCTCCCGGGGCATTTTGGGGCAGCCCCAGCATTTT
TRBV7-6,TRBJ2-1,NA,TRBD1,CASSPRGGTGRYNEQFF,TGTGCCAGCAGTCCCCGAGGGGGGACAGGAAGGTACAATGAGCAGTTCTTC
TRBV5-6,TRBJ2-7,NA,TRBD1,CASSSQGRFRDRGFDYEQYF,TGTGCCAGCAGCTCGCAGGGGAGGTTCCGGGACAGGGGTTTCGACTACGAGCAGTACTTC
TRBV12-3/TRBV12-4,TRBJ2-3,many,NA,CASSLAGYTDTQYF,TGTGCCAGTTCGTTGGCAGGATACACAGATACGCAGTATTTT
TRBV20-1,TRBJ1-2,many,NA,CSASGDGGYTF,TGCAGTGCTAGTGGGGACGGAGGCTACACCTTC
TRBV19,TRBJ2-5,few,NA,CASSSNRGAETQYF,TGTGCCAGTAGTTCAAACCGGGGAGCAGAGACCCAGTACTTC
TRBV7-8,TRBJ2-1,few,NA,CASSLVALASYNEQFF,TGTGCCAGCAGCTTAGTGGCGCTAGCTTCCTACAATGAGCAGTTCTTC
TRBV5-1,TRBJ2-1,few,NA,CASNLGTYYNEQFF,TGCGCCAGCAACCTCGGGACTTACTACAATGAGCAGTTCTTC
TRBV15,TRBJ2-1,NA,TRBD1,CATSRDGTDYNEQFF,TGTGCCACCAGCAGAGATGGGACAGACTACAATGAGCAGTTCTTC
TRBV19,TRBJ2-3,NA,TRBD2,CAIKSTSADTQYF,TGTGCCATAAAGTCCACTAGCGCAGATACGCAGTATTTT